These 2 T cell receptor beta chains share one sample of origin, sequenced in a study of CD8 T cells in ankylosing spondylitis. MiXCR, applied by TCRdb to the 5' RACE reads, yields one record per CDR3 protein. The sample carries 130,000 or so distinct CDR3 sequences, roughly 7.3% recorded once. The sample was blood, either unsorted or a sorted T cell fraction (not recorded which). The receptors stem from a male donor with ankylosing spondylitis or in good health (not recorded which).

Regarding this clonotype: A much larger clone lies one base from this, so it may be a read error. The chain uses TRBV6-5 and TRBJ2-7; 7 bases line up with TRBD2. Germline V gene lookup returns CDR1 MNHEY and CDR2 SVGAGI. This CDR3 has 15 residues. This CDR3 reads CACSYSAGDLYEQYF. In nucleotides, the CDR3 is TGTGCCTGCAGTTACTCTGCGGGGGACCTCTACGAGCAGTACTTC.

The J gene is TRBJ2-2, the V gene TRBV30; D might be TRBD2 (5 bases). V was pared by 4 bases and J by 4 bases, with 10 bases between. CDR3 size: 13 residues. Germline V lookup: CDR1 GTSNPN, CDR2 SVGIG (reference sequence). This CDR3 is CAWKPGSTGELFF. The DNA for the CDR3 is TGTGCCTGGAAACCGGGGTCCACCGGGGAGCTGTTTTTT.